This T cell receptor (beta chain) stems from a study of blood T cell repertoires in COVID-19. The germline V gene has CDR1 MDHEN and CDR2 SYDVKM. CDR3 length: 15 amino acids. Losses at the gene ends were 8 bases for V and 4 bases for J; bases not matched to a gene: 8. While infection was still active, Seattle patients were enrolled and then followed longitudinally. Assay used: immunoSEQ multiplex PCR; TCRdb lists only in-frame clones, some missing. The data contain 250,000 to 350,000 clones, about 88% of them seen just once; the ten biggest clones take up roughly 1.5%. The chain has TRBV28 and TRBJ1-5, with 10 positions matching TRBD1. The sample was peripheral blood. The TCR comes from a human donor with COVID-19, enrolled during active disease. The donor label of this sample is uncertain. The CDR3, as DNA: TGTGCCAGCCGAGAAGGACAGGGGGAGAATCAGCCCCAGCATTTT. Protein product: CASREGQGENQPQHF.